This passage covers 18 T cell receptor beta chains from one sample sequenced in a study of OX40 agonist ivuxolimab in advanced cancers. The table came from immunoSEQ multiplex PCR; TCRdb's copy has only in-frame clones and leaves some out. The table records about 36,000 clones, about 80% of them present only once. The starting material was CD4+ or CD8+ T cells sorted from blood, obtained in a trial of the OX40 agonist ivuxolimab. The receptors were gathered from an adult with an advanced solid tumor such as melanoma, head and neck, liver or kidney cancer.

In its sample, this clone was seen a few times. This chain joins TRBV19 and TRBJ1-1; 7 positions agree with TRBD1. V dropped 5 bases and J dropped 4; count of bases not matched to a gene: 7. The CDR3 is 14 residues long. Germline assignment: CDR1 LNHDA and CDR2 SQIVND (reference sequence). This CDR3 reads CASSLGQDGTEAFF. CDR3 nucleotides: TGTGCCAGTAGTCTCGGACAGGACGGCACTGAAGCTTTCTTT. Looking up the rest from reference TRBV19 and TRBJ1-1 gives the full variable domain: DGGITQSPKYLFRKEGQNVTLSCEQNLNHDAMYWYRQDPGQGLRLIYYSQIVNDFQKGDIAEGYSVSREKKESFPLTVTSAQKNPTAFYLCASSLGQDGTEAFFGQGTRLTVV.

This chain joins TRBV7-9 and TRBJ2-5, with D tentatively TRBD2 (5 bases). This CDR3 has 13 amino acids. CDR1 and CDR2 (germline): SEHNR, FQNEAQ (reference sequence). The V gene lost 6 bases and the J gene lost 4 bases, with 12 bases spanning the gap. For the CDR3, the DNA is TGTGCCAGCAGAAAAACAAGCGGAGAGACCCAGTACTTC. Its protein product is CASRKTSGETQYF.

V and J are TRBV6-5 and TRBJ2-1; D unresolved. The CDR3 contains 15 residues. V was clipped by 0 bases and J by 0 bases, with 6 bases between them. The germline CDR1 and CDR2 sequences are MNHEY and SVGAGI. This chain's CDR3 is CASSYSEHSYNEQFF. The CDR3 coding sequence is TGTGCCAGCAGTTACTCGGAGCACTCCTACAATGAGCAGTTCTTC.

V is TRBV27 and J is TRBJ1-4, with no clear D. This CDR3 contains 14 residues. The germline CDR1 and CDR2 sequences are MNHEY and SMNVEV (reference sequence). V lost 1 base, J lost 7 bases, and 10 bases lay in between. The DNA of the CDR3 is TGTGCCAGCAGTTTATTTTTCGGCGGTGAAAAACTGTTTTTT. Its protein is CASSLFFGGEKLFF.

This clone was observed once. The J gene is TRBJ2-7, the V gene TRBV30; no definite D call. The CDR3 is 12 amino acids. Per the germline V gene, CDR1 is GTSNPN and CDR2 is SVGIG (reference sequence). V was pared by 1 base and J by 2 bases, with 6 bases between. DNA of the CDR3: TGTGCCTGGAGTGGGATAGCCTACGAGCAGTACTTC. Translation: CAWSGIAYEQYF.

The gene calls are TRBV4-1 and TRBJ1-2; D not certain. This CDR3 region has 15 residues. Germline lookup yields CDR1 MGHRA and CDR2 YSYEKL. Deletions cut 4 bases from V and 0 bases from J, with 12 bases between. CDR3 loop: CASSLSVLANYGYTF. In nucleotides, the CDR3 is TGCGCCAGCAGCCTAAGCGTTTTGGCTAACTATGGCTACACCTTC.

CDR3 sequence (DNA): TGTGCCAGCAGCCAATCCGGGGAACGCTATGGCTACACCTTC. Protein product: CASSQSGERYGYTF. The chain links TRBV16 to TRBJ1-2; D is ambiguous. The CDR3 totals 14 residues. V was shortened by 0 bases and J by 4 bases, with 9 bases between the two germline ends. Germline CDR1 and CDR2: KGHSY and FQNENV.

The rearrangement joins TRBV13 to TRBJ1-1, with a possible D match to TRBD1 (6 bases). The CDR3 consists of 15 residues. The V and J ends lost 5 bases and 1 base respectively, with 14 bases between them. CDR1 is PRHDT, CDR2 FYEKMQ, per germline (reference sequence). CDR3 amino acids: CASSLLDRSNTEAFF. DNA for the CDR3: TGTGCCAGCAGCCTACTCGACAGGTCGAACACTGAAGCTTTCTTT.

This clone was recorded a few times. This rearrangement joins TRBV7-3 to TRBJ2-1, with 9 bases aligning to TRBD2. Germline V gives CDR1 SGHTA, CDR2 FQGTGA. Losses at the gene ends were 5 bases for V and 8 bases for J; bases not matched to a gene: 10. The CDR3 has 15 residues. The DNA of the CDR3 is TGTGCCAGCAGCCAAGGACCTAGCGGGACAGATGAGCAGTTCTTC. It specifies CASSQGPSGTDEQFF.

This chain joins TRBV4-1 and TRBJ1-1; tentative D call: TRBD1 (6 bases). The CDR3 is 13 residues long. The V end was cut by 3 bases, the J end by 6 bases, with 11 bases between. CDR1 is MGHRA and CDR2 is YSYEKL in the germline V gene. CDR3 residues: CASSHQGSAEAFF. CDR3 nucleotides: TGCGCCAGCAGCCACCAGGGGTCGGCTGAAGCTTTCTTT.

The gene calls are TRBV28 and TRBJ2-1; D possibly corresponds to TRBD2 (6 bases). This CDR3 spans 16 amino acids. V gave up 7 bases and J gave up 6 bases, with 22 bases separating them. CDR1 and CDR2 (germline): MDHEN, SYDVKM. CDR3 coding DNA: TGTGCCAGCAATCCAATCGGGGACTTATACCCCAATGAGCAGTTCTTC. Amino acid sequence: CASNPIGDLYPNEQFF.

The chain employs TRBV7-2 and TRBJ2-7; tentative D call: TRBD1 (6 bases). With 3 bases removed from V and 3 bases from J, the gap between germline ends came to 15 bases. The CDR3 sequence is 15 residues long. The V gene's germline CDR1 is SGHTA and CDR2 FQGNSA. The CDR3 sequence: CASSFGAGDRYEQYF. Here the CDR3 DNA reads TGTGCCAGCAGCTTTGGGGCAGGGGATCGCTACGAGCAGTACTTC.

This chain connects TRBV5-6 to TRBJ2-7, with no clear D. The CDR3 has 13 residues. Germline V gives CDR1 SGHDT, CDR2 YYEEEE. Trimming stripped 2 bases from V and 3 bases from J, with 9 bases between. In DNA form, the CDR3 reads TGTGCCAGCAGCTTATCTTATAACTACGAGCAGTACTTC. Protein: CASSLSYNYEQYF.

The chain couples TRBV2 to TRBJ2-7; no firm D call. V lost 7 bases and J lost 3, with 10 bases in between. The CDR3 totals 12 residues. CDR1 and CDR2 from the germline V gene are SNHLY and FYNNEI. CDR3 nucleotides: TGTGCCAGCAATAATCGCGTCTACGAGCAGTACTTC. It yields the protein CASNNRVYEQYF.

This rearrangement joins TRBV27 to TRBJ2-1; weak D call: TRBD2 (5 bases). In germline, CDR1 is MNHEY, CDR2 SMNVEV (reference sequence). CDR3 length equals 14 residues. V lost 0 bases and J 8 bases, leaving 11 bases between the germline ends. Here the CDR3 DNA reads TGTGCCAGCAGTTTATCGAGAGGGTTCGATGAGCAGTTCTTC. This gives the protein CASSLSRGFDEQFF.

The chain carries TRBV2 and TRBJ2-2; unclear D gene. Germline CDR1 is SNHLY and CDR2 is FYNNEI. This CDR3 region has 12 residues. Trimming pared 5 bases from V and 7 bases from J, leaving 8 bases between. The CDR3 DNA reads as TGTGCCAGCAGTAGATTGAACGGGGAGCTGTTTTTT. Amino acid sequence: CASSRLNGELFF.

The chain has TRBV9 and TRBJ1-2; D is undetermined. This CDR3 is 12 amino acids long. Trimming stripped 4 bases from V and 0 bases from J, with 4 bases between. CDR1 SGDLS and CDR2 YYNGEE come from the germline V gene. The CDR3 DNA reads TGTGCCAGCAGCAGAGCTAACTATGGCTACACCTTC. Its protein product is CASSRANYGYTF.

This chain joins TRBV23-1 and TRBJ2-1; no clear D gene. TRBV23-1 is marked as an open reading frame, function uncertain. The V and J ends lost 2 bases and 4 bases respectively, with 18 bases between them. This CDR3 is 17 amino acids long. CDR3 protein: CASSQPDGVRMYNEQFF. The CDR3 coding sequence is TGCGCCAGCAGTCAACCGGATGGAGTTAGAATGTACAATGAGCAGTTCTTC.